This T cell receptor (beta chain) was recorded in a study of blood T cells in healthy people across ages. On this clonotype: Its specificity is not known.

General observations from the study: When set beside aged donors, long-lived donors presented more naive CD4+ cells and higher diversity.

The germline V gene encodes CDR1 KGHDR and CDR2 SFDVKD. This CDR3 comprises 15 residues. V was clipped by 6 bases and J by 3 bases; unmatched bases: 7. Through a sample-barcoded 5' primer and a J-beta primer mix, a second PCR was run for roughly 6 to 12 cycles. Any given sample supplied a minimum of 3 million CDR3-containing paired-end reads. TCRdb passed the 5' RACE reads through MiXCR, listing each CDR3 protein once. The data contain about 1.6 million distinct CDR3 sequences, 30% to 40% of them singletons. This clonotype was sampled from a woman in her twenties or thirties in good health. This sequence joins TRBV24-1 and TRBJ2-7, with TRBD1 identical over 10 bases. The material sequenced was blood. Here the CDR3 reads CATSPSGQGSYEQYF. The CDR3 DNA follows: TGTGCCACCAGTCCATCGGGACAGGGGAGCTACGAGCAGTACTTC.